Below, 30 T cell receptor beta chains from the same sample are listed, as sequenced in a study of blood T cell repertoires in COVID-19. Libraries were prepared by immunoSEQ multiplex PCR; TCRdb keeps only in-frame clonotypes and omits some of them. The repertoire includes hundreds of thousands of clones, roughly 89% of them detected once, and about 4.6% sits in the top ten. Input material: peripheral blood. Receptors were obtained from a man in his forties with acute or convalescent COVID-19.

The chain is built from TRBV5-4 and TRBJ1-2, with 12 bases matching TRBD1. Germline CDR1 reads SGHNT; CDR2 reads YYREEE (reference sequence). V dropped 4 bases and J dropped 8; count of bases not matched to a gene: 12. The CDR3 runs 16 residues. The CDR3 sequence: CASSLGTGGEVRGYTF. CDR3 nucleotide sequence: TGTGCCAGCAGCCTCGGGACAGGGGGCGAAGTGAGAGGCTACACCTTC.

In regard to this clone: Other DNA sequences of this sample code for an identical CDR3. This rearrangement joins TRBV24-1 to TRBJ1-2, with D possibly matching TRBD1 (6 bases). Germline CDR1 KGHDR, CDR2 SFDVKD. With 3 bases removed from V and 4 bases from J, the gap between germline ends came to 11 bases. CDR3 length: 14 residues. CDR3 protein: CATSDQRQAYGYTF. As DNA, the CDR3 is TGTGCCACCAGTGATCAACGACAGGCCTATGGCTACACCTTC.

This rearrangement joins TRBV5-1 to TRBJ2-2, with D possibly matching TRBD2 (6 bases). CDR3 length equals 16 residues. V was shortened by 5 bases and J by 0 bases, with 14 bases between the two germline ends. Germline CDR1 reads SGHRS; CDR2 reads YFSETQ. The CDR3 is CASSPAAGSNTGELFF. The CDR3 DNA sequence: TGCGCCAGCAGTCCGGCCGCGGGGTCGAACACCGGGGAGCTGTTTTTT.

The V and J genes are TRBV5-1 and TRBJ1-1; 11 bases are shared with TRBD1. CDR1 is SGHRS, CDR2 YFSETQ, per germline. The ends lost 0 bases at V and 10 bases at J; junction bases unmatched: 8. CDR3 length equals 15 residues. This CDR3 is CASSLDGTGGSRAFF. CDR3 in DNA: TGCGCCAGCAGCTTGGACGGGACAGGGGGAAGTCGAGCTTTCTTT.

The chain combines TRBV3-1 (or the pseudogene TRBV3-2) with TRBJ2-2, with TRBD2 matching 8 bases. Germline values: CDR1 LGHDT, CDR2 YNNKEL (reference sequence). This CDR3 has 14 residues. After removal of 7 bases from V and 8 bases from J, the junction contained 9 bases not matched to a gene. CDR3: CASMAGGSGGELFF. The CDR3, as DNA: TGTGCCAGCATGGCGGGAGGCTCCGGAGGGGAGCTGTTTTTT.

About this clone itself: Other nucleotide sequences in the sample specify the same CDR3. The CDR3: CASSLQENTEAFF. The CDR3 DNA is TGTGCCAGCAGCCTACAGGAGAACACTGAAGCTTTCTTT. The chain employs TRBV7-3 and TRBJ1-1, with D perhaps TRBD1 (5 bases). The CDR3 totals 13 residues. Germline values: CDR1 SGHTA, CDR2 FQGTGA. V dropped 5 bases and J dropped 1 base, with 8 bases sitting between them.

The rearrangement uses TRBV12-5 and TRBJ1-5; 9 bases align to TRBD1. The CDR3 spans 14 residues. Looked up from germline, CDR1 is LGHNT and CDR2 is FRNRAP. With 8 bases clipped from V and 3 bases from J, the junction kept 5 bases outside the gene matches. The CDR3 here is CASLTGGFNQPQHF. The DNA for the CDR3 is TGTGCTAGTCTTACAGGGGGCTTCAATCAGCCCCAGCATTTT.

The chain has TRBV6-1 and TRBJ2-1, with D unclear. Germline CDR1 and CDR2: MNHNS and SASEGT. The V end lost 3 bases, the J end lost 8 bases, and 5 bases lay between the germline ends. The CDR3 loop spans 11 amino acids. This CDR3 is CASSDRDEQFF. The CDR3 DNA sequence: TGTGCCAGCAGTGACCGGGATGAGCAGTTCTTC.

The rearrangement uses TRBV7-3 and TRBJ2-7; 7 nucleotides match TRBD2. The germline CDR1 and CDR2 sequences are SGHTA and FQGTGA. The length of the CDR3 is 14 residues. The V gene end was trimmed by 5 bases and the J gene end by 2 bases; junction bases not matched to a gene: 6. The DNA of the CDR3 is TGTGCCAGCAGCCCCCAAGCGGGGACCTACGAGCAGTACTTC. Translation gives CASSPQAGTYEQYF.

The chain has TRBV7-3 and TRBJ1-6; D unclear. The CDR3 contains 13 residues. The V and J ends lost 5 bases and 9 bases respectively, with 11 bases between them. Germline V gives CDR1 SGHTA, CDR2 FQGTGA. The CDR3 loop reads CASSPRSGSPLHF. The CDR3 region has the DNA TGTGCCAGCAGCCCTCGCAGTGGTTCACCCCTCCACTTT.

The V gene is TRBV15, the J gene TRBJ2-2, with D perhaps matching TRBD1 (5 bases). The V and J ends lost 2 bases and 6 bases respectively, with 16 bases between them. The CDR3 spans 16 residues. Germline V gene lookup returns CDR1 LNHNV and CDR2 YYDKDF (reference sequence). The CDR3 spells CATSRFGEGEPGELFF. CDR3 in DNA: TGTGCCACCAGCAGATTTGGGGAAGGGGAACCCGGGGAGCTGTTTTTT.

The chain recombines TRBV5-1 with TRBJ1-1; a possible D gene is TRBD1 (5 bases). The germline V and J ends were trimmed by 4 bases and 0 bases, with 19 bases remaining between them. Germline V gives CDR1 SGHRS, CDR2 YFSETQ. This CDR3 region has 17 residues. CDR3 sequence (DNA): TGCGCCAGCAGCAATGGACAACGGGGGAGGATGAACACTGAAGCTTTCTTT. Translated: CASSNGQRGRMNTEAFF.

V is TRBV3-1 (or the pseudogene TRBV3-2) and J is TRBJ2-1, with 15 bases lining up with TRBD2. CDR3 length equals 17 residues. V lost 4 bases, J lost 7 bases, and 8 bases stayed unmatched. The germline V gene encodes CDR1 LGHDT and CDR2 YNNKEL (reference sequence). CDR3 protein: CASSPGTSGGPWNEQFF. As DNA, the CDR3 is TGTGCCAGCAGCCCCGGGACTAGCGGGGGGCCATGGAATGAGCAGTTCTTC.

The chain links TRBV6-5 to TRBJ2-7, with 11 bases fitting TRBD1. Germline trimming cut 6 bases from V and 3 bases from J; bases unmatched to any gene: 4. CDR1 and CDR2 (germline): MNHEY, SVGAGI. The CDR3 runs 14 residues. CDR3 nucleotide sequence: TGTGCCAGCAGGTGGACAGGGGGCAACTACGAGCAGTACTTC. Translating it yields CASRWTGGNYEQYF.

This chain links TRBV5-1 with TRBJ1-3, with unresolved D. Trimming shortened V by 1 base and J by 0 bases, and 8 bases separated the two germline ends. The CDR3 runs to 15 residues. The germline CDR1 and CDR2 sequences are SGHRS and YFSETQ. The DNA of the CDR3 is TGCGCCAGCAGCTTGTCGGGGATCTCTGGAAACACCATATATTTT. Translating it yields CASSLSGISGNTIYF.

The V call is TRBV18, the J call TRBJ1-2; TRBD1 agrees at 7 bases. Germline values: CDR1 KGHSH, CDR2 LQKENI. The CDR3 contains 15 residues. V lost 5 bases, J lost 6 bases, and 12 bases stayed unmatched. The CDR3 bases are TGTGCCAGCTCATCTAGACAGGGAGAAGTGGATGGCTACACCTTC. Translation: CASSSRQGEVDGYTF.

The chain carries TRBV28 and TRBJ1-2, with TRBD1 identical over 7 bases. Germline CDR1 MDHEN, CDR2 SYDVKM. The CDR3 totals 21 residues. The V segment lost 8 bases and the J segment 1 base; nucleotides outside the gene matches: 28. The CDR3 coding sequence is TGTGCCAGCTTGCTTCCCTTTAGTTATCCCCCACGACAGGGAGGTAACTATGGCTACACCTTC. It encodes CASLLPFSYPPRQGGNYGYTF.

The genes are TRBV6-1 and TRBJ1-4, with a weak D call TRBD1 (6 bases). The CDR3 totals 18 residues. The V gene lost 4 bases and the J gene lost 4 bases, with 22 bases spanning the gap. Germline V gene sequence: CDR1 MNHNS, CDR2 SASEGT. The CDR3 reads CASSAQGFSFYHNEKLFF. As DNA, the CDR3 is TGTGCCAGCAGTGCGCAGGGGTTTTCCTTCTACCATAATGAAAAACTGTTTTTT.

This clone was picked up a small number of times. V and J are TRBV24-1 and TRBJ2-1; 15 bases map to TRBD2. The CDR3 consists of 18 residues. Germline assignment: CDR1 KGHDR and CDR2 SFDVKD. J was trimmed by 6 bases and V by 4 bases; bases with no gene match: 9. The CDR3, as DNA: TGTGCCACCAGTGACGTCACCGGGACTAGCGGGGGGATCAATGAGCAGTTCTTC. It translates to CATSDVTGTSGGINEQFF.

The CDR3 bases are TGTGCCAGCAGTTACGCGGAAAAGAATTCACCCCTCCACTTT. Amino acid sequence: CASSYAEKNSPLHF. The V and J genes are TRBV6-6 and TRBJ1-6; D remains ambiguous. Germline CDR1 and CDR2: MNHNY and SVGAGI (reference sequence). Trimming stripped 2 bases from V and 7 bases from J, with 9 bases between. CDR3 length equals 14 residues.

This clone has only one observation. The CDR3 loop reads CATSDRQNTDTQYF. The CDR3 DNA reads TGTGCCACCAGTGACCGACAGAATACAGATACGCAGTATTTT. The chain joins TRBV24-1 to TRBJ2-3; a weak D match, TRBD1 (5 bases). Germline CDR1 KGHDR, CDR2 SFDVKD. The CDR3 has 14 residues. Trimming stripped 4 bases from V and 3 bases from J, with 10 bases between.

For the CDR3, the DNA is TGTGCCACCAAGGCGGGACAGGCGAATCAGCCCCAGCATTTT. Its translation: CATKAGQANQPQHF. This rearrangement joins TRBV10-3 to TRBJ1-5; 8 bases are a match to TRBD1. CDR1 and CDR2 from the germline V gene are ENHRY and SYGVKD. CDR3 length equals 14 residues. With 10 bases clipped from V and 4 bases from J, the junction kept 9 bases outside the gene matches.

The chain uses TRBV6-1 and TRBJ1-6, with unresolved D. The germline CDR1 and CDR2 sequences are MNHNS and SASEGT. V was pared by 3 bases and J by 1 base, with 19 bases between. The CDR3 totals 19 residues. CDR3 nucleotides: TGTGCCAGCAGTGAGATCTTGATTGTTTTAGTATCCTATAATTCACCCCTCCACTTT. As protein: CASSEILIVLVSYNSPLHF.

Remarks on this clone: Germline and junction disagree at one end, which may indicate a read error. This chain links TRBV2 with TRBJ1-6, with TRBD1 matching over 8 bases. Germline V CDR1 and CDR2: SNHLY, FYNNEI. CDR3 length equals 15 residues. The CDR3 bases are TGTGCCAGCAGGGAAGGACAGGGTTCTAATTCACCCCTCCACTTT. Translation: CASREGQGSNSPLHF.

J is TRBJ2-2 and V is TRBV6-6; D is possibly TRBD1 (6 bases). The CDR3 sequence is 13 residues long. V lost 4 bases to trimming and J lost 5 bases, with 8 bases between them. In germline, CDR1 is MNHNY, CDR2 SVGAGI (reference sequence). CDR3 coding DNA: TGTGCCAGCAGTTTTACAGGGACCGGGGAGCTGTTTTTT. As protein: CASSFTGTGELFF.

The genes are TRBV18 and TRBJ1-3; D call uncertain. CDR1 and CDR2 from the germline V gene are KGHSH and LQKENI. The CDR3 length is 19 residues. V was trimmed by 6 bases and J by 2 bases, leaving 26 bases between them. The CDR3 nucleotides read TGTGCCAGCTCCGAAGCACGGGGTTTAGGATGGTCGGCTGGAAACACCATATATTTT. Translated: CASSEARGLGWSAGNTIYF. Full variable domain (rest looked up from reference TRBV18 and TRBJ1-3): NAGVMQNPRHLVRRRGQEARLRCSPMKGHSHVYWYRQLPEEGLKFMVYLQKENIIDESGMPKERFSAEFPKEGPSILRIQQVVRGDSAAYFCASSEARGLGWSAGNTIYFGEGSWLTVV.

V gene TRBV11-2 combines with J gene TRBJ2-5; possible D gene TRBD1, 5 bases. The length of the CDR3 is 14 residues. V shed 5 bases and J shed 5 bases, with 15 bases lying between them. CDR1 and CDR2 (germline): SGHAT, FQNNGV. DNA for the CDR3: TGTGCCAGCAGCACCCCGGCAGGGCGGGAGACCCAGTACTTC. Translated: CASSTPAGRETQYF. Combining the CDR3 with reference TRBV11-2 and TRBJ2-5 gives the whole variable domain EAGVAQSPRYKIIEKRQSVAFWCNPISGHATLYWYQQILGQGPKLLIQFQNNGVVDDSQLPKDRFSAERLKGVDSTLKIQPAKLEDSAVYLCASSTPAGRETQYFGPGTRLLVL.

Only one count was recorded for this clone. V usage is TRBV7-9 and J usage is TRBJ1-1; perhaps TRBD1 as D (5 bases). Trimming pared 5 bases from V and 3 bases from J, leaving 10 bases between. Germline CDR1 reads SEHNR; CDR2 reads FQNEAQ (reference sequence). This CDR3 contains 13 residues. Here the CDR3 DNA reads TGTGCCAGCAGCCCCCGCAGGGACACTGAAGCTTTCTTT. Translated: CASSPRRDTEAFF.

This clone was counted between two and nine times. CDR3 DNA: TGTGCCAGCAGCGTCCTCACCGGGGAGCTGTTTTTT. Encoded protein: CASSVLTGELFF. This chain uses TRBV6-5 with TRBJ2-2, with D unclear. The CDR3 consists of 12 residues. CDR1 and CDR2 (germline): MNHEY, SVGAGI. Trimming took 6 bases from V and 4 from J, leaving 6 bases between them.

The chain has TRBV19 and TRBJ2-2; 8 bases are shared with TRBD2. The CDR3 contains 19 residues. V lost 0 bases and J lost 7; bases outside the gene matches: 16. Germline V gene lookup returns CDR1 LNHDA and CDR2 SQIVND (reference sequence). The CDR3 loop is CASSIDQGLPGGRDGELFF. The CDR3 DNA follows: TGTGCCAGTAGTATAGATCAAGGCCTACCGGGGGGGCGTGACGGGGAGCTGTTTTTT.